This note documents a single T cell receptor (beta chain) sequence. This sample includes further DNA sequences coding for the same CDR3. This entry is derived from a study of OX40 agonist ivuxolimab in advanced cancers. Here immunoSEQ multiplex PCR was the method, and the copy in TCRdb shows in-frame clones only, minus some. The sample gives tens of thousands of clones, 93% of which show up once; roughly 6.5% is in the top ten. The CDR3 consists of 12 residues. Germline V lookup: CDR1 SGHRS, CDR2 YFSETQ. V lost 0 bases and J 8 bases, leaving 8 bases between the germline ends. J is TRBJ1-1 and V is TRBV5-1; D is ambiguous. This receptor was obtained from an adult with an advanced solid tumor such as melanoma, head and neck, liver or kidney cancer. Sequencing was performed on CD4+ or CD8+ T cells sorted from blood, taken in a trial of the OX40 agonist ivuxolimab. The CDR3 sequence: CASSLVGGEAFF. Written as DNA, the CDR3 is TGCGCCAGCAGCTTGGTAGGAGGGGAAGCTTTCTTT.